This T cell receptor (beta chain) appears in the sequencing data of a study of blood T cell repertoires in COVID-19. In the study overall: In each case, the material was cDNA or gDNA derived from T cells, B-cell-depleted T cells, or PBMCs.

TCRdb's table, derived via immunoSEQ multiplex PCR, lists solely in-frame clones and lacks some. The sample yields about 200,000 clones, over 70% seen once. Only a few counts were recorded for this clone. Germline trimming cut 1 base from V and 6 bases from J; bases unmatched to any gene: 5. This CDR3 region has 14 residues. Germline loops: CDR1 SGHNT, CDR2 YYREEE (reference sequence). The chain uses TRBV5-4 and TRBJ1-2, with TRBD1 matching over 8 bases. Sequenced material: peripheral blood. The receptor's source is a man aged 40-55 years with acute or convalescent COVID-19. The CDR3 sequence: CASSLRQGADGYTF. CDR3 DNA sequence: TGTGCCAGCAGCTTGCGGCAGGGGGCGGATGGCTACACCTTC.